The count of the clone carrying this T cell receptor (beta chain) is one. Antigen: not known. PRAID featured prominent immunodeficiency. The data are from a study of stem cell transplantation in POMP-related autoinflammatory disease. About the research overall: Impaired MHC class I-dependent CD8+ differentiation was hypothesized from defective thymoproteasomes. Study-wide results and caveats: Fewer unique TRB V-J gene pairings were identified in patients with PRAID. PRAID patients trended toward lower TRB diversity and higher clonality in all analyzed T-cell subsets.

The table came from immunoSEQ multiplex PCR; TCRdb's copy has only in-frame clones and leaves some out. Among more than 20,000 clones listed, approximately 85% were seen once. The specimen comprised CD4+ T cells from PBMCs, sampled before stem cell transplantation. The sequence came from a human donor with POMP-related autoinflammation and immune dysregulation (PRAID).

The CDR3: CASRSYRGSIFNEQFF. CDR3 sequence (DNA): TGTGCCAGCAGGTCTTACAGGGGGAGTATTTTCAATGAGCAGTTCTTC. The rearrangement links TRBV5-6 to TRBJ2-1; 8 bases fit TRBD1. The CDR3 is 16 residues long. V dropped 5 bases and J dropped 6; count of bases not matched to a gene: 13. Germline V gives CDR1 SGHDT, CDR2 YYEEEE.